The present T cell receptor (beta chain) was sequenced within a study of T-cell reconstitution after alpha-beta-depleted transplantation in children. As it was prepared, the TCRbeta library received unique molecular identifiers. TCRdb reanalysed the PCR reads using MiXCR and keeps one entry per CDR3 protein. The sample includes roughly 400,000 distinct CDR3 sequences, around 20% of them seen just once. The V gene lost 2 bases and the J gene lost 2 bases, with 9 bases spanning the gap. There are 14 residues in the CDR3. The source of this sequence is a human donor who donated a stem cell graft to a child with acute myeloid leukemia. The chain combines TRBV12-3 or TRBV12-4 with TRBJ1-2, with unresolved D. The sequenced sample was PBMCs from the stem cell graft donor, obtained from the stem cell graft. CDR3 loop: CASSLRGKNYGYTF. Written as DNA, the CDR3 is TGTGCCAGCAGTTTAAGAGGCAAGAACTATGGCTACACCTTC.